The 17 T cell receptor beta chains in this list originate from one sample, sequenced in a study of OX40 agonist ivuxolimab in advanced cancers. Using immunoSEQ multiplex PCR, the repertoire was profiled, and TCRdb retains in-frame clones only, with some absent. The sample shows roughly 86,000 clones, 80% to 90% of them seen only once. The sample consisted of CD4+ or CD8+ T cells sorted from blood, taken in a trial of the OX40 agonist ivuxolimab. These receptors were obtained from an adult with an advanced solid tumor such as melanoma, head and neck, liver or kidney cancer.

The chain joins TRBV11-2 to TRBJ2-5; 7 positions match TRBD2. This CDR3 spans 16 amino acids. CDR1 SGHAT and CDR2 FQNNGV come from the germline V gene. The junction had 8 bases not matched to a gene; V was cut back by 2 bases and J by 2 bases. CDR3 DNA: TGTGCCAGCAGCTTACAGCGGGGTTTAGGGCAAGAGACCCAGTACTTC. This encodes CASSLQRGLGQETQYF.

With regard to this clone: The same CDR3 also results from other DNA sequences found in this sample. This chain links TRBV9 with TRBJ2-2, with D maybe TRBD2 (5 bases). V lost 4 bases to trimming and J lost 4 bases, with 14 bases between them. The CDR3 runs 15 residues. The germline V gene has CDR1 SGDLS and CDR2 YYNGEE. The CDR3 DNA reads TGTGCCAGCAGCCCTACGAGGGTGGGCACCGGGGAGCTGTTTTTT. Its protein is CASSPTRVGTGELFF.

This rearrangement joins TRBV6-4 to TRBJ2-1, with TRBD2 matching over 16 bases. Germline CDR1 MRHNA, CDR2 SNTAGT. The CDR3 length is 17 residues. V lost 10 bases, J lost 7 bases, and 13 bases stayed unmatched. The CDR3 protein is CAILPGTSGRAKNEQFF. The CDR3 DNA sequence: TGTGCCATCCTTCCCGGGACTAGCGGGAGGGCCAAAAATGAGCAGTTCTTC.

The rearrangement uses TRBV30 and TRBJ2-1; a weak D match, TRBD1 (7 bases). Germline lookup yields CDR1 GTSNPN and CDR2 SVGIG (reference sequence). The length of the CDR3 is 13 residues. Between the trimmed V and J ends, which lost 5 bases and 5 bases, there was a span of 13 bases. The CDR3 nucleotides are TGTGCCTGGTCGACAGGGAGGCACAATGAGCAGTTCTTC. Translation gives CAWSTGRHNEQFF.

The V gene is TRBV18, the J gene TRBJ2-5, with TRBD1 as a possible D gene (5 bases). Germline loops: CDR1 KGHSH, CDR2 LQKENI. This CDR3 comprises 15 residues. Trimming left V 3 bases short and J 5 bases short, with 16 bases between. CDR3 nucleotides: TGTGCCAGCTCACCGTGGACATCCCAAGGGGAGACCCAGTACTTC. Its protein product is CASSPWTSQGETQYF.

This clone appeared once. The rearrangement uses TRBV18 and TRBJ1-1, with D unclear. V gave up 3 bases and J gave up 7 bases, with 9 bases separating them. This CDR3 spans 12 amino acids. Looked up from germline, CDR1 is KGHSH and CDR2 is LQKENI. The CDR3 coding sequence is TGTGCCAGCTCACCTGGGAGAATTGAAGCTTTCTTT. Its protein product is CASSPGRIEAFF.

The chain links TRBV6-1 to TRBJ2-7, with D possibly matching TRBD1 (7 bases). V was pared by 7 bases and J by 6 bases, with 19 bases between. The CDR3 covers 14 residues. Germline V CDR1 and CDR2: MNHNS, SASEGT. The CDR3 sequence: CASTAGGIMGEQYF. DNA for the CDR3: TGTGCCAGCACGGCAGGGGGGATTATGGGCGAGCAGTACTTC.

The CDR3 is CASSLMGFHEQYF. In DNA form, the CDR3 reads TGTGCCAGCAGCTTGATGGGTTTCCACGAGCAGTACTTC. J is TRBJ2-7 and V is TRBV5-4; no definite D call. V was clipped by 1 base and J by 5 bases, with 10 bases between them. The CDR3 spans 13 residues. From germline, CDR1 is SGHNT and CDR2 YYREEE (reference sequence).

This clone was seen once. V is TRBV6-4 and J is TRBJ2-1; 8 bases map to TRBD1. J lost 9 bases, V lost 3 bases, and 4 bases had no gene match. This CDR3 region has 13 residues. Per the germline V gene, CDR1 is MRHNA and CDR2 is SNTAGT. CDR3 nucleotide sequence: TGTGCCAGCAGTGATCAGGGGGCAGGTGAGCAGTTCTTC. Translation: CASSDQGAGEQFF.

V usage is TRBV15 and J usage is TRBJ1-1; TRBD1 matches 10 bases. CDR3 length: 15 amino acids. V lost 3 bases to trimming and J lost 2 bases; unmatched junction nucleotides: 3. Per the germline V gene, CDR1 is LNHNV and CDR2 is YYDKDF (reference sequence). CDR3 region: CATSRDRGANTEAFF. The CDR3 DNA sequence: TGTGCCACCAGCAGGGACAGGGGGGCAAACACTGAAGCTTTCTTT.

This chain uses TRBV30 with TRBJ2-5, with TRBD2 identical over 10 bases. V shed 3 bases, J shed 5 bases, and the junction held 9 bases outside the gene matches. In germline, CDR1 is GTSNPN, CDR2 SVGIG (reference sequence). This CDR3 has 15 residues. CDR3 amino acids: CAWSKAGGPWETQYF. DNA of the CDR3: TGTGCCTGGAGCAAAGCGGGAGGGCCGTGGGAGACCCAGTACTTC.

The V gene is TRBV28, the J gene TRBJ1-6; the D is unclear. CDR1 and CDR2 from the germline V gene are MDHEN and SYDVKM. The germline V and J ends were trimmed by 6 bases and 5 bases, with 17 bases remaining between them. This CDR3 is 16 amino acids long. The CDR3 loop is CASSFIGRGNNSPLHF. The DNA of the CDR3 is TGTGCCAGCAGCTTTATCGGTAGAGGGAATAATTCACCCCTCCACTTT.

This chain connects TRBV4-3 to TRBJ2-4; weak D call: TRBD2 (7 bases). Trimming stripped 0 bases from V and 1 base from J, with 13 bases between. There are 17 residues in the CDR3. Germline CDR1 LGHNA, CDR2 YSLEER. The CDR3 region has the DNA TGCGCCAGCAGCCAAGATCGGGGGGCTATGGCCAAAAACATTCAGTACTTC. Its protein product is CASSQDRGAMAKNIQYF.

V is TRBV14 and J is TRBJ1-1; 8 bases fit TRBD1. This CDR3 region has 15 residues. Per the germline V gene, CDR1 is SGHDN and CDR2 is FVKESK. Trimming removed 3 bases from V and 4 bases from J; junction bases left unmatched: 7. CDR3 sequence (DNA): TGTGCCAGCAGCCACCGGACAGGGATGTCCACTGAAGCTTTCTTT. Its translation: CASSHRTGMSTEAFF.

This rearrangement joins TRBV2 to TRBJ2-7; D may match TRBD1 or TRBD2 (6 bases each). This CDR3 contains 15 residues. Between the trimmed V and J ends, which lost 6 bases and 4 bases, there was a span of 19 bases. CDR1 is SNHLY, CDR2 FYNNEI, per germline. DNA for the CDR3: TGTGCCAGCAGCAGAAATGGGGGCGCGGGGTACGAGCAGTACTTC. This gives the protein CASSRNGGAGYEQYF.

The table lists this clone with a count of one. The CDR3 loop is CASRSLADNEQFF. The CDR3 DNA reads TGTGCCAGCAGATCTTTAGCGGACAATGAGCAGTTCTTC. The chain is built from TRBV7-2 and TRBJ2-1; perhaps TRBD2 as D (6 bases). In germline, CDR1 is SGHTA, CDR2 FQGNSA. The CDR3 sequence is 13 residues long. Trimming removed 6 bases from V and 5 bases from J, with 11 bases in between.

The chain joins TRBV2 to TRBJ2-7; D gene ambiguous. Trimming shortened V by 4 bases and J by 6 bases, and 13 bases separated the two germline ends. This CDR3 comprises 13 residues. Germline CDR1 reads SNHLY; CDR2 reads FYNNEI. The CDR3, as DNA: TGTGCCAGCAGTGGCCCCAGGAATGCCGAGCAGTACTTC. It is translated as CASSGPRNAEQYF.